The 10 T cell receptor beta chains given below trace back to one sample, sequenced in a study of cytomegalovirus exposure and HLA in healthy donors. Assay used: immunoSEQ multiplex PCR; TCRdb lists only in-frame clones, some missing. The repertoire holds approximately 200,000 clones, with around nine tenths as singletons. Sequenced: PBMCs. The receptor set was obtained from a woman younger than 35 in good health and CMV-seronegative.

The table lists this clone with a few counts. The gene calls are TRBV10-2 and TRBJ2-6; 9 bases fit TRBD1. CDR3 length equals 19 residues. V dropped 7 bases and J dropped 0; count of bases not matched to a gene: 13. Looked up from germline, CDR1 is WSHSY and CDR2 is SAAADI. The chain's CDR3 is CASNSPGQGILSGANVLTF. Here the CDR3 DNA reads TGCGCCAGCAACTCGCCGGGACAGGGAATTCTCTCTGGGGCCAACGTCCTGACTTTC.

The chain is built from TRBV6-6 and TRBJ1-3; 9 bases match TRBD1. Unmatched junction bases numbered 7, after V lost 6 bases and J lost 4 bases. Germline assignment: CDR1 MNHNY and CDR2 SVGAGI (reference sequence). CDR3 length: 15 amino acids. The CDR3 DNA reads as TGTGCCAGCAGATTACAGGGGGCACGGGGAAACACCATATATTTT. Its protein product is CASRLQGARGNTIYF.

The chain employs TRBV4-2 and TRBJ2-7; 11 bases align to TRBD2. This CDR3 has 16 residues. Germline V gene lookup returns CDR1 LGHNA and CDR2 YNFKEQ. With 3 bases clipped from V and 2 bases from J, the junction kept 6 bases outside the gene matches. The CDR3 reads CASSQGLAAATYEQYF. In nucleotides, the CDR3 is TGTGCCAGCAGCCAGGGACTAGCGGCCGCTACCTACGAGCAGTACTTC.

The sample holds one count of this clone. This chain uses TRBV14 with TRBJ2-3, with TRBD2 matching 7 bases. The junction had 6 bases not matched to a gene; V was cut back by 4 bases and J by 2 bases. The V gene's germline CDR1 is SGHDN and CDR2 FVKESK. This CDR3 contains 15 residues. CDR3 nucleotides: TGTGCCAGCAGCCTACCGGGACTACACACAGATACGCAGTATTTT. Residues: CASSLPGLHTDTQYF.

CDR3 nucleotide sequence: TGTGCCAGCAGCTTGCTTCTAGCGGGGGACTACGAGCAGTACTTC. Translated, it gives CASSLLLAGDYEQYF. The chain links TRBV5-6 to TRBJ2-7; the match to TRBD2 covers 10 bases. The CDR3 runs 15 residues. J gave up 3 bases and V 1 base, and 4 bases lay outside the gene matches. The germline V gene encodes CDR1 SGHDT and CDR2 YYEEEE.

The genes are TRBV23-1 and TRBJ1-2; TRBD1 is a possible D gene (5 bases). TRBV23-1 is known as an ORF, though its function is uncertain. With 2 bases removed from V and 4 bases from J, the gap between germline ends came to 26 bases. The CDR3 is 19 amino acids. The CDR3 sequence is CASSQIGPQGPSQLYGYTF. CDR3 DNA: TGCGCCAGCAGTCAAATCGGGCCCCAGGGCCCCTCTCAACTCTATGGCTACACCTTC.

The rearrangement uses TRBV6-6 and TRBJ2-7; perhaps TRBD2 as D (6 bases). Germline V gene lookup returns CDR1 MNHNY and CDR2 SVGAGI (reference sequence). The CDR3 is 16 amino acids. V was clipped by 6 bases and J by 4 bases, with 22 bases between them. DNA of the CDR3: TGTGCCAGCAGCGACCCTGGGGGGAACCGAGTTTACGAGCAGTACTTC. This codes for CASSDPGGNRVYEQYF.

J is TRBJ1-2 and V is TRBV19, with TRBD1 as a possible D gene (6 bases). Germline CDR1 reads LNHDA; CDR2 reads SQIVND (reference sequence). The V end was cut by 9 bases, the J end by 6 bases, with 20 bases between. The CDR3 length is 14 residues. The CDR3: CASQTGSVYDGYTF. In DNA form, the CDR3 reads TGTGCCAGCCAAACAGGGTCAGTGTATGATGGCTACACCTTC.

The V call is TRBV11-1, the J call TRBJ2-2, with a tentative D call TRBD1 (6 bases). This CDR3 has 15 amino acids. Germline V lookup: CDR1 SGHAT, CDR2 FQDESV (reference sequence). Deletions cut 5 bases from V and 4 bases from J, with 14 bases between. The CDR3 is CASSSHRAGTGELFF. The CDR3 DNA reads as TGTGCCAGCAGCAGTCACAGGGCGGGCACCGGGGAGCTGTTTTTT.

The chain joins TRBV11-3 to TRBJ2-5; TRBD1 might be the D (6 bases). In germline, CDR1 is SGHNT, CDR2 YENEEA. This CDR3 contains 13 residues. The ends were cut back, 5 bases at V and 7 bases at J, with 14 bases in the middle. The CDR3 bases are TGTGCCAGCAGCGGGGGCGTCTGGGGGACCCAGTACTTC. This sequence encodes CASSGGVWGTQYF. The entire variable domain, with the rest obtained from reference TRBV11-3 and TRBJ2-5, is as follows: EAGVVQSPRYKIIEKKQPVAFWCNPISGHNTLYWYLQNLGQGPELLIRYENEEAVDDSQLPKDRFSAERLKGVDSTLKIQPAELGDSAVYLCASSGGVWGTQYFGPGTRLLVL.